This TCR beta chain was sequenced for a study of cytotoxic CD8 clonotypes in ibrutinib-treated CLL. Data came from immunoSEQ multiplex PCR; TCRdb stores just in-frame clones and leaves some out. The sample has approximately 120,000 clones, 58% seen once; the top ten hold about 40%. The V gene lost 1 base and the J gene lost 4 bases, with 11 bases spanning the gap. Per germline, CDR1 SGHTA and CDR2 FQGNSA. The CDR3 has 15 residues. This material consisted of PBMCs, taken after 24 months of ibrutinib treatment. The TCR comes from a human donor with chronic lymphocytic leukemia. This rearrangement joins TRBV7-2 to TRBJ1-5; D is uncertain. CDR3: CASSLVVQSNQPQHF. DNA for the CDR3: TGTGCCAGCAGCTTAGTTGTACAGAGTAATCAGCCCCAGCATTTT.